Presented here are 26 T cell receptor beta chains from one specimen sequenced in a study of ipilimumab plus nivolumab after autologous stem cell transplantation. Sequencing used immunoSEQ multiplex PCR; TCRdb keeps in-frame clones, though not all of them. The sample contains approximately 15,000 clones, roughly 84% of which appear only once. The material was PBMCs, obtained in a trial of ipilimumab plus nivolumab as post-transplant consolidation. The receptors come from a male donor with diffuse large B-cell lymphoma.

To note about this clone: The junction shows a germline mismatch at one end, possibly a read error. The chain combines TRBV2 with TRBJ1-5; no reliable D call. The CDR3 has 13 residues. Looked up from germline, CDR1 is SNHLY and CDR2 is FYNNEI. Written as DNA, the CDR3 is TGTGCCAGCAGCGAAGATTTATTTCAGCCCCAGCATTTT. Translation gives CASSEDLFQPQHF.

The chain joins TRBV7-9 to TRBJ1-2; D unclear. Germline-derived CDR1 and CDR2 are SEHNR and FQNEAQ (reference sequence). The CDR3 covers 15 residues. The ends were cut back, 2 bases at V and 4 bases at J, with 14 bases in the middle. The CDR3 DNA reads as TGTGCCAGCAGCTTAACTGGCCAGCGCCCCTATGGCTACACCTTC. Translation gives CASSLTGQRPYGYTF.

The chain uses TRBV11-3 and TRBJ2-3, with D unresolved. The germline V gene encodes CDR1 SGHNT and CDR2 YENEEA. V dropped 5 bases and J dropped 4 bases, with 7 bases sitting between them. This CDR3 spans 12 amino acids. CDR3 bases: TGTGCCAGCAGCCCCTCGCCAGATACGCAGTATTTT. Encoded protein: CASSPSPDTQYF.

The chain employs TRBV5-1 and TRBJ1-1; TRBD1 aligns across 7 bases. V was clipped by 4 bases and J by 4 bases; unmatched bases: 7. Germline V gene data show CDR1 as SGHRS and CDR2 as YFSETQ. The CDR3 consists of 14 residues. In DNA, the CDR3 is TGCGCCAGCAGCGGGATGGCAGGGGGCACTGAAGCTTTCTTT. Translating it yields CASSGMAGGTEAFF. Combining the CDR3 with reference TRBV5-1 and TRBJ1-1 gives the whole variable domain KAGVTQTPRYLIKTRGQQVTLSCSPISGHRSVSWYQQTPGQGLQFLFEYFSETQRNKGNFPGRFSGRQFSNSRSEMNVSTLELGDSALYLCASSGMAGGTEAFFGQGTRLTVV.

This chain connects TRBV18 to TRBJ1-2; D is possibly TRBD1 (5 bases). CDR3 length: 15 amino acids. V was cut by 3 bases and J by 4 bases, with 15 bases left in between. Germline V gene data show CDR1 as KGHSH and CDR2 as LQKENI. As DNA, the CDR3 is TGTGCCAGCTCACCGTCGTCCGGGACGTTCTATGGCTACACCTTC. It translates to CASSPSSGTFYGYTF.

The chain uses TRBV7-3 and TRBJ2-1; 11 nucleotides match TRBD2. The V segment lost 5 bases and the J segment 9 bases; nucleotides outside the gene matches: 12. The CDR3 is made up of 16 amino acids. CDR1 and CDR2 from the germline V gene are SGHTA and FQGTGA. In DNA, the CDR3 is TGTGCCAGCAGCCGTACTGGGACTAGCGGAGGGGGTGAGCAGTTCTTC. It codes for CASSRTGTSGGGEQFF.

Concerning this clone itself: The junction departs from germline at one end; a sequencing error may be responsible. V gene TRBV27 combines with J gene TRBJ1-1; tentative D call: TRBD1 (5 bases). This CDR3 has 13 residues. Germline CDR1 reads MNHEY; CDR2 reads SMNVEV (reference sequence). The CDR3 nucleotides read TGTGCCACCAGTTACAGGAGCAACACTGAAGCTTTCTTT. Amino acids: CATSYRSNTEAFF.

This clone has more than one count but fewer than ten. The V call is TRBV7-8, the J call TRBJ1-6, with unresolved D. Germline assignment: CDR1 SGHVS and CDR2 FQNEAQ. This CDR3 spans 15 amino acids. Trimming left V 3 bases short and J 3 bases short, with 9 bases between. CDR3 sequence reads: CASSLPDLYNSPLHF. The CDR3 DNA sequence: TGTGCCAGCAGCTTGCCGGACCTCTATAATTCACCCCTCCACTTT.

This chain connects TRBV7-9 to TRBJ1-1; D is perhaps TRBD1 (5 bases). The ends were cut back, 5 bases at V and 11 bases at J, with 12 bases in the middle. CDR1 is SEHNR, CDR2 FQNEAQ, per germline (reference sequence). This CDR3 has 11 residues. DNA of the CDR3: TGTGCCAGCAGCCGGGCGGGGCAGGCTTTCTTT. Amino acid sequence: CASSRAGQAFF.

V is TRBV14 and J is TRBJ2-3, with D perhaps matching TRBD1 (5 bases). V dropped 4 bases and J dropped 4 bases, with 12 bases sitting between them. Germline V gene lookup returns CDR1 SGHDN and CDR2 FVKESK. The CDR3 totals 14 residues. The CDR3: CASSLQLRADTQYF. DNA of the CDR3: TGTGCCAGCAGCCTCCAACTCAGGGCAGATACGCAGTATTTT. The full variable domain, its missing parts supplied by reference TRBV14 and TRBJ2-3, is EAGVTQFPSHSVIEKGQTVTLRCDPISGHDNLYWYRRVMGKEIKFLLHFVKESKQDESGMPNNRFLAERTGGTYSTLKVQPAELEDSGVYFCASSLQLRADTQYFGPGTRLTVL.

V is TRBV7-9 and J is TRBJ1-2; TRBD1 matches at 7 bases. CDR1 and CDR2 from the germline V gene are SEHNR and FQNEAQ (reference sequence). The CDR3 sequence is 14 residues long. Germline trimming cut 9 bases from V and 6 bases from J; bases unmatched to any gene: 13. The CDR3 DNA reads as TGTGCCAGTGTGACAGGGTCTCAGGCAGATGGCTACACCTTC. It translates to CASVTGSQADGYTF. Full variable domain (missing parts from reference TRBV7-9 and TRBJ1-2): DTGVSQNPRHKITKRGQNVTFRCDPISEHNRLYWYRQTLGQGPEFLTYFQNEAQLEKSRLLSDRFSAERPKGSFSTLEIQRTEQGDSAMYLCASVTGSQADGYTFGSGTRLTVV.

The V and J genes are TRBV4-1 and TRBJ1-5; TRBD1 matches at 9 bases. The CDR3 contains 16 residues. CDR1 and CDR2 (germline): MGHRA, YSYEKL. After removal of 3 bases from V and 7 bases from J, the junction contained 10 bases not matched to a gene. This CDR3 reads CASSHDPGQGGQPQHF. In nucleotides, the CDR3 is TGCGCCAGCAGCCATGACCCGGGACAGGGAGGCCAGCCCCAGCATTTT.

The chain is built from TRBV7-9 and TRBJ1-3; a weak D match, TRBD1 (5 bases). V lost 6 bases and J lost 2, with 11 bases in between. CDR3 length: 14 residues. From germline, CDR1 is SEHNR and CDR2 FQNEAQ (reference sequence). CDR3 sequence: CASSRTTAGNTIYF. CDR3 in DNA: TGTGCCAGCAGTCGGACAACGGCTGGAAACACCATATATTTT.

This chain uses TRBV5-4 with TRBJ2-3; 9 positions agree with TRBD1. The germline gives CDR1 SGHNT, CDR2 YYREEE (reference sequence). This CDR3 has 16 residues. Losses at the gene ends were 4 bases for V and 4 bases for J; bases not matched to a gene: 10. The CDR3 spells CASSEGTGRTSDTQYF. In nucleotides, the CDR3 is TGTGCCAGCAGCGAGGGGACAGGGAGAACATCAGATACGCAGTATTTT.

This clone was seen a single time. This chain uses TRBV13 with TRBJ2-5, with D perhaps assigned TRBD1 or TRBD2 (5 bases each). The CDR3 consists of 13 residues. Per the germline V gene, CDR1 is PRHDT and CDR2 is FYEKMQ (reference sequence). The V gene lost 4 bases and the J gene lost 9 bases, with 15 bases spanning the gap. The CDR3 region is CASSYGTSDAQYF. In DNA, the CDR3 is TGTGCCAGCAGCTATGGGACCTCGGATGCCCAGTACTTC.

The chain uses TRBV5-4 and TRBJ1-2; D is ambiguous. Germline assignment: CDR1 SGHNT and CDR2 YYREEE (reference sequence). This CDR3 spans 12 amino acids. V dropped 3 bases and J dropped 5 bases, with 8 bases sitting between them. CDR3 region: CASSSQEYGYTF. As DNA, the CDR3 is TGTGCCAGCAGCTCGCAGGAATATGGCTACACCTTC.

The rearrangement links TRBV7-3 to TRBJ2-1, with D unresolved. Germline values: CDR1 SGHTA, CDR2 FQGTGA. Trimming shortened V by 3 bases and J by 8 bases, and 11 bases separated the two germline ends. CDR3 size: 13 residues. CDR3 region: CASSFPRSDEQFF. The CDR3 region has the DNA TGTGCCAGCAGCTTCCCCCGAAGCGATGAGCAGTTCTTC.

V is TRBV5-1 and J is TRBJ2-7, with D tentatively TRBD1 (5 bases). V lost 0 bases to trimming and J lost 1 base, with 5 bases between them. Germline V lookup: CDR1 SGHRS, CDR2 YFSETQ. The CDR3 sequence is 13 residues long. CDR3 DNA sequence: TGCGCCAGCAGCTTGGACAGGTCCTACGAGCAGTACTTC. Translating gives CASSLDRSYEQYF.

The gene calls are TRBV5-1 and TRBJ1-1; no clear D. Per germline, CDR1 SGHRS and CDR2 YFSETQ. CDR3 size: 15 residues. The V gene lost 0 bases and the J gene lost 2 bases, with 11 bases spanning the gap. CDR3 nucleotides: TGCGCCAGCAGCTTGGTTGGGAACCTAAACACTGAAGCTTTCTTT. The encoded protein is CASSLVGNLNTEAFF.

The chain is built from TRBV11-2 and TRBJ1-5; unclear D gene. Germline loops: CDR1 SGHAT, CDR2 FQNNGV. The V end lost 5 bases, the J end lost 1 base, and 3 bases lay between the germline ends. The CDR3 consists of 12 residues. The CDR3 DNA follows: TGTGCCAGCAGCGACAGCAATCAGCCCCAGCATTTT. Encoded protein: CASSDSNQPQHF.

The chain is built from TRBV10-2 and TRBJ2-1; D is unclear. Germline V gives CDR1 WSHSY, CDR2 SAAADI. The CDR3 contains 13 residues. Trimming removed 5 bases from V and 5 bases from J, with 10 bases in between. The CDR3 loop is CASSRRLHNEQFF. CDR3 sequence (DNA): TGCGCCAGCAGTCGTAGACTGCACAATGAGCAGTTCTTC.

This chain joins TRBV5-5 and TRBJ1-2, with TRBD1 matching over 9 bases. This CDR3 contains 13 residues. The J segment lost 7 bases and the V segment lost 3 bases, leaving 4 bases of the junction unmatched. Germline V gene sequence: CDR1 SGHKS, CDR2 YYEKEE (reference sequence). CDR3 protein: CASSWGQGGGYTF. In DNA, the CDR3 is TGTGCCAGCAGCTGGGGACAGGGAGGTGGCTACACCTTC.

CDR3 sequence reads: CASGGMGDIQYF. Here the CDR3 DNA reads TGTGCCAGCGGTGGGATGGGCGACATTCAGTACTTC. The genes are TRBV7-9 and TRBJ2-4; no firm D call. Germline V CDR1 and CDR2: SEHNR, FQNEAQ (reference sequence). The germline V and J ends were trimmed by 8 bases and 8 bases, with 13 bases remaining between them. The CDR3 sequence is 12 residues long.

This clone is classed as medium-sized. This chain uses TRBV30 with TRBJ1-2, with no clear D. Germline-derived CDR1 and CDR2 are GTSNPN and SVGIG (reference sequence). This CDR3 is 13 amino acids long. Trimming took 0 bases from V and 2 from J, leaving 7 bases between them. The CDR3 coding sequence is TGTGCCTGGAGTGTAGACGAGAACTATGGCTACACCTTC. Protein sequence: CAWSVDENYGYTF.

The chain joins TRBV27 to TRBJ1-6; 8 bases map to TRBD1. This CDR3 region has 14 residues. CDR1 and CDR2 (germline): MNHEY, SMNVEV (reference sequence). J was trimmed by 9 bases and V by 6 bases; bases with no gene match: 7. The CDR3: CASRNPGGGSPLHF. CDR3 DNA: TGTGCCAGCAGGAACCCAGGGGGCGGTTCACCCCTCCACTTT.

The rearrangement joins TRBV28 to TRBJ2-3, with D tentatively TRBD2 (6 bases). Germline V gene sequence: CDR1 MDHEN, CDR2 SYDVKM. V was cut by 6 bases and J by 2 bases, with 12 bases left in between. The CDR3 length is 14 residues. The CDR3 DNA reads as TGTGCCAGCAGCAGCGGGTCCCACACAGATACGCAGTATTTT. It codes for CASSSGSHTDTQYF.